The present TCR beta chain was sequenced within a study of cytomegalovirus exposure and HLA in healthy donors. Findings and caveats of the study: It was reported that TCR beta sequences correctly inferred the HLA-A and HLA-B alleles for most subjects. Later analysis demonstrated an association between a missense DCLRE1C variant and TCR beta V- and J-gene trimming.

Note on this clone: What it binds is not known.

The PCR employed 60 Vbeta primers together with 13 Jbeta primers. Here immunoSEQ multiplex PCR was the method, and the copy in TCRdb shows in-frame clones only, minus some. The data contain approximately 90,000 clones, 75% to 90% of them singletons. CDR1 is MNHEY and CDR2 is SVGAGI in the germline V gene. The CDR3 length is 15 residues. V lost 2 bases to trimming and J lost 2 bases, with 13 bases between them. Material for sequencing was PBMCs. The rearrangement links TRBV6-5 to TRBJ2-7; D gene unclear. This TCR was recovered from a man in his forties in good health and CMV-seropositive. CDR3 protein: CASSYRSAATYEQYF. The CDR3 DNA is TGTGCCAGCAGTTACAGGTCGGCGGCGACCTACGAGCAGTACTTC.